Each of the 31 T cell receptor beta chains below was sequenced from the same sample in a study of OX40 agonist ivuxolimab in advanced cancers. The protocol was immunoSEQ multiplex PCR, while the TCRdb copy is restricted to in-frame clones and leaves out a portion. Among about 110,000 clones listed, roughly 90% were seen once. This specimen consisted of CD4+ or CD8+ T cells sorted from blood, obtained in a trial of the OX40 agonist ivuxolimab. The source is an adult with an advanced solid tumor such as melanoma, head and neck, liver or kidney cancer.

The chain is built from TRBV9 and TRBJ2-2, with D tentatively TRBD1 or TRBD2 (5 bases each). CDR1 SGDLS and CDR2 YYNGEE come from the germline V gene. This CDR3 region has 19 residues. V was trimmed by 1 base and J by 4 bases, leaving 23 bases between them. The CDR3 DNA follows: TGTGCCAGCAGCGTAATGGGTCGGGGCTACCCTGGTGGCACCGGGGAGCTGTTTTTT. It codes for CASSVMGRGYPGGTGELFF.

The chain recombines TRBV15 with TRBJ1-4, with D perhaps TRBD1 (5 bases). The CDR3 consists of 16 residues. The V end lost 0 bases, the J end lost 2 bases, and 10 bases lay between the germline ends. The germline CDR1 and CDR2 sequences are LNHNV and YYDKDF (reference sequence). The CDR3 nucleotides are TGTGCCACCAGCAGAGATTTAGGGGCCACTAATGAAAAACTGTTTTTT. Its translation is CATSRDLGATNEKLFF.

The CDR3: CASSRTSGSISYNEQFF. The CDR3 nucleotides are TGTGCCAGCAGCCGGACTAGCGGGAGTATCTCCTACAATGAGCAGTTCTTC. The chain carries TRBV9 and TRBJ2-1; TRBD2 matches at 13 bases. J was trimmed by 0 bases and V by 4 bases; bases with no gene match: 4. CDR1 and CDR2 from the germline V gene are SGDLS and YYNGEE. The CDR3 loop spans 17 amino acids.

This sequence joins TRBV10-3 and TRBJ1-4; tentatively, D is TRBD1 (5 bases). V gave up 4 bases and J gave up 8 bases, with 8 bases separating them. The CDR3 is 12 amino acids. Germline V gene sequence: CDR1 ENHRY, CDR2 SYGVKD. CDR3 in amino acids: CAISVKGEKLFF. The CDR3 bases are TGTGCCATCAGTGTCAAGGGGGAAAAACTGTTTTTT.

The J gene is TRBJ2-7, the V gene TRBV13, with 7 bases lining up with TRBD1. Losses at the gene ends were 5 bases for V and 3 bases for J; bases not matched to a gene: 7. The germline V gene has CDR1 PRHDT and CDR2 FYEKMQ (reference sequence). The CDR3 has 14 residues. CDR3 protein: CASSQLGTDYEQYF. The CDR3 DNA reads TGTGCCAGCAGCCAGCTCGGGACAGACTACGAGCAGTACTTC.

The gene calls are TRBV11-1 and TRBJ2-5; a possible D gene is TRBD2 (5 bases). From germline, CDR1 is SGHAT and CDR2 FQDESV (reference sequence). The V end lost 5 bases, the J end lost 1 base, and 23 bases lay between the germline ends. The CDR3 sequence is 18 residues long. CDR3 region: CASSPLPQRSAPQETQYF. DNA for the CDR3: TGTGCCAGCAGCCCTCTGCCGCAGCGGAGCGCCCCCCAAGAGACCCAGTACTTC.

This chain joins TRBV7-8 and TRBJ2-7; 9 nucleotides line up with TRBD1. CDR3 size: 14 residues. The V and J ends lost 5 bases and 2 bases, in that order; junction bases with no gene match: 4. Per germline, CDR1 SGHVS and CDR2 FQNEAQ. The CDR3 spells CASSKRDRAYEQYF. The CDR3 nucleotides read TGTGCCAGCAGCAAACGGGACAGGGCCTACGAGCAGTACTTC.

This sequence joins TRBV7-2 and TRBJ1-1, with D perhaps matching TRBD1 (6 bases). This CDR3 region has 16 residues. Germline V CDR1 and CDR2: SGHTA, FQGNSA. Trimming took off 5 bases at V and 8 bases at J, with 24 bases between the two ends. DNA of the CDR3: TGTGCCAGCAGCCCATTAACGGGGGCGGGTTGGAGAGAAGCTTTCTTT. It translates to CASSPLTGAGWREAFF.

This clone has just one count. The chain recombines TRBV4-3 with TRBJ2-7, with TRBD2 matching 13 bases. V shed 4 bases and J 5 bases; nucleotides not matched to a gene: 2. Per the germline V gene, CDR1 is LGHNA and CDR2 is YSLEER. The CDR3 consists of 14 residues. DNA of the CDR3: TGCGCCAGCAGCCTACTAGCGGGAGGGGACGAGCAGTACTTC. Protein: CASSLLAGGDEQYF.

The V call is TRBV7-2, the J call TRBJ1-4; no definite D call. This CDR3 region has 16 residues. Trimming removed 0 bases at V and 2 bases at J, with 10 bases between. The germline gives CDR1 SGHTA, CDR2 FQGNSA. As DNA, the CDR3 is TGTGCCAGCAGCTTAGCGGGCCTCGGGACTAATGAAAAACTGTTTTTT. This encodes CASSLAGLGTNEKLFF.

V and J are TRBV7-3 and TRBJ1-1; D unclear. V was cut by 2 bases and J by 7 bases, with 11 bases left in between. Germline lookup yields CDR1 SGHTA and CDR2 FQGTGA. This CDR3 has 13 amino acids. CDR3 protein: CASSLGRHYEAFF. In nucleotides, the CDR3 is TGTGCCAGCAGCTTAGGACGGCACTATGAAGCTTTCTTT.

The V and J genes are TRBV19 and TRBJ1-2; 7 bases agree with TRBD1. This CDR3 has 15 residues. Germline lookup yields CDR1 LNHDA and CDR2 SQIVND (reference sequence). Trimming at V came to 6 bases and at J to 4 bases, leaving 11 bases not matched to a gene. In DNA, the CDR3 is TGTGCCAGTAGGGAGACCGGGACAGTTCTCTATGGCTACACCTTC. Residues: CASRETGTVLYGYTF.

This chain joins TRBV9 and TRBJ1-3; 9 bases are a match to TRBD1. The CDR3 is 15 amino acids. With V trimmed by 3 bases and J by 7 bases, 8 bases remained unmatched. CDR1 is SGDLS and CDR2 is YYNGEE in the germline V gene. CDR3 sequence: CASSADRGNFNTIYF. CDR3 DNA: TGTGCCAGCAGCGCTGACAGGGGGAATTTTAACACCATATATTTT.

The CDR3 nucleotides are TGTGCCAGTAGGGGACTAGCGGGAGGTTCAGATACGCAGTATTTT. Its translation: CASRGLAGGSDTQYF. This chain uses TRBV19 with TRBJ2-3; TRBD2 agrees at 15 bases. The CDR3 consists of 15 residues. In germline, CDR1 is LNHDA, CDR2 SQIVND (reference sequence). With V trimmed by 6 bases and J by 4 bases, 2 bases remained unmatched. Looking up the rest from reference TRBV19 and TRBJ2-3 gives the full variable domain: DGGITQSPKYLFRKEGQNVTLSCEQNLNHDAMYWYRQDPGQGLRLIYYSQIVNDFQKGDIAEGYSVSREKKESFPLTVTSAQKNPTAFYLCASRGLAGGSDTQYFGPGTRLTVL.

V and J are TRBV18 and TRBJ1-5; TRBD1 matches at 10 bases. V was pared by 4 bases and J by 0 bases, with 0 bases of the junction left unmatched. Germline loops: CDR1 KGHSH, CDR2 LQKENI. The length of the CDR3 is 15 residues. The CDR3 spells CASSRTGGSNQPQHF. The CDR3 DNA is TGTGCCAGCTCACGGACAGGGGGTAGCAATCAGCCCCAGCATTTT.

The V gene is TRBV5-1, the J gene TRBJ2-2; 8 bases match TRBD2. V was clipped by 2 bases and J by 6 bases; unmatched bases: 6. Looked up from germline, CDR1 is SGHRS and CDR2 is YFSETQ. The CDR3 contains 15 residues. The CDR3, as DNA: TGCGCCAGCAGCTTAGTAGGACTAGCCTCCGGGGAGCTGTTTTTT. As protein: CASSLVGLASGELFF.

This clone was seen just once. This sequence joins TRBV9 and TRBJ2-7; 10 bases match TRBD2. Germline loops: CDR1 SGDLS, CDR2 YYNGEE. After removal of 0 bases from V and 0 bases from J, the junction contained 6 bases not matched to a gene. The CDR3 covers 17 residues. CDR3 sequence (DNA): TGTGCCAGCAGCGTAGGGGCGGCTAGCGGGGGCTCCTACGAGCAGTACTTC. The encoded protein is CASSVGAASGGSYEQYF.

The V and J genes are TRBV9 and TRBJ2-1; 13 bases line up with TRBD2. With 4 bases clipped from V and 2 bases from J, the junction kept 15 bases outside the gene matches. CDR1 is SGDLS, CDR2 YYNGEE, per germline. The CDR3 totals 20 residues. The CDR3 DNA follows: TGTGCCAGCAGCTCGAGGGGGACTAGCGGGGACCTTTCTGCCTACAATGAGCAGTTCTTC. Its protein is CASSSRGTSGDLSAYNEQFF. Combining the CDR3 with reference TRBV9 and TRBJ2-1 gives the whole variable domain DSGVTQTPKHLITATGQRVTLRCSPRSGDLSVYWYQQSLDQGLQFLIQYYNGEERAKGNILERFSAQQFPDLHSELNLSSLELGDSALYFCASSSRGTSGDLSAYNEQFFGPGTRLTVL.

This clone was found once. The genes are TRBV9 and TRBJ2-2; D uncertain. This CDR3 has 14 residues. Germline V gene sequence: CDR1 SGDLS, CDR2 YYNGEE. Trimming removed 3 bases at V and 3 bases at J, with 9 bases between. CDR3 sequence reads: CASSDRSYTGELFF. CDR3 sequence (DNA): TGTGCCAGCAGCGACAGATCTTACACCGGGGAGCTGTTTTTT.

V is TRBV9 and J is TRBJ2-1, with TRBD2 identical over 10 bases. The trim removed 3 bases at V and 5 bases at J, leaving 8 bases unmatched. CDR3 length: 16 residues. CDR1 is SGDLS, CDR2 YYNGEE, per germline. CDR3 sequence (DNA): TGTGCCAGCAGCGCGAGTGCCGGACTAGCGGACAATGAGCAGTTCTTC. This sequence encodes CASSASAGLADNEQFF.

J is TRBJ2-2 and V is TRBV6-5, with 9 nucleotides matching TRBD1. V lost 10 bases and J lost 1; bases outside the gene matches: 7. Germline CDR1 reads MNHEY; CDR2 reads SVGAGI. The CDR3 loop spans 15 amino acids. The CDR3 is CATDRTGVNTGELFF. The CDR3 DNA is TGTGCCACCGATAGGACAGGGGTGAACACCGGGGAGCTGTTTTTT.

The V call is TRBV18, the J call TRBJ1-1; D call uncertain. The CDR3 sequence is 15 residues long. Trimming removed 3 bases at V and 6 bases at J, with 17 bases between. From germline, CDR1 is KGHSH and CDR2 LQKENI. For the CDR3, the DNA is TGTGCCAGCTCACCCCCGGGAAATAATAAGGCTGAAGCTTTCTTT. It codes for CASSPPGNNKAEAFF. Full variable domain (outside the CDR3, taken from reference TRBV18 and TRBJ1-1): NAGVMQNPRHLVRRRGQEARLRCSPMKGHSHVYWYRQLPEEGLKFMVYLQKENIIDESGMPKERFSAEFPKEGPSILRIQQVVRGDSAAYFCASSPPGNNKAEAFFGQGTRLTVV.

V and J are TRBV2 and TRBJ2-3; no clear D gene. Trimming pared 7 bases from V and 0 bases from J, leaving 11 bases between. There are 14 residues in the CDR3. In germline, CDR1 is SNHLY, CDR2 FYNNEI. CDR3 DNA: TGTGCCAGCACCTTCCTCTTGAGCACAGATACGCAGTATTTT. Its protein is CASTFLLSTDTQYF. The variable domain in full, with the rest retrieved from reference TRBV2 and TRBJ2-3, is EPEVTQTPSHQVTQMGQEVILRCVPISNHLYFYWYRQILGQKVEFLVSFYNNEISEKSEIFDDQFSVERPDGSNFTLKIRSTKLEDSAMYFCASTFLLSTDTQYFGPGTRLTVL.

The chain links TRBV7-9 to TRBJ2-7, with D perhaps given as TRBD1 or TRBD2 (6 bases each). There are 13 residues in the CDR3. Germline V gene sequence: CDR1 SEHNR, CDR2 FQNEAQ (reference sequence). V lost 4 bases, J lost 12 bases, and 19 bases lay in between. The CDR3 sequence is CASSSGTPKGVYF. CDR3 in DNA: TGTGCCAGCAGCTCCGGGACTCCCAAGGGGGTGTACTTC.

The gene calls are TRBV9 and TRBJ2-5; the D call may be TRBD1 or TRBD2 (5 bases each). Gene TRBJ2-7 matches the end of the DNA better, so the J call may be wrong. Per the germline V gene, CDR1 is SGDLS and CDR2 is YYNGEE. CDR3 length: 15 residues. As DNA, the CDR3 is TGTGCCAGCAGCGTAGGGGACGGTAGCTCCTACGAGCAGTACTTC. Translated: CASSVGDGSSYEQYF.

The V and J genes are TRBV10-2 and TRBJ2-5; 7 bases are a match to TRBD1. The assigned J gene may be wrong: the sequence end matches TRBJ2-7 better. Germline V gene lookup returns CDR1 WSHSY and CDR2 SAAADI. This CDR3 contains 13 residues. The CDR3 DNA reads TGCGCCAGTTCGACAGGGAGCTCCTACGAGCAGTACTTC. Its translation: CASSTGSSYEQYF.

The chain joins TRBV5-4 to TRBJ1-5; tentative D call: TRBD1 (5 bases). CDR1 and CDR2 (germline): SGHNT, YYREEE (reference sequence). The germline V and J ends were trimmed by 4 bases and 4 bases, with 12 bases remaining between them. The CDR3 runs 14 residues. The CDR3 loop reads CASSQNGGNQPQHF. The CDR3 DNA reads TGTGCCAGCAGCCAAAACGGGGGGAATCAGCCCCAGCATTTT.

V and J are TRBV7-8 and TRBJ2-5; D gene uncertain. Trimming took off 2 bases at V and 0 bases at J, with 4 bases between the two ends. The CDR3 sequence is 13 residues long. The V gene's germline CDR1 is SGHVS and CDR2 FQNEAQ. The CDR3 DNA follows: TGTGCCAGCAGCTTATCAGACCAAGAGACCCAGTACTTC. Protein sequence: CASSLSDQETQYF.

V is TRBV29-1 and J is TRBJ2-5; TRBD1 aligns across 9 bases. The CDR3 spans 12 residues. J gave up 2 bases and V 7 bases, and 2 bases lay outside the gene matches. The germline CDR1 and CDR2 sequences are SQVTM and ANQGSEA. CDR3 sequence: CSADRGQETQYF. DNA of the CDR3: TGCAGCGCGGACAGGGGACAAGAGACCCAGTACTTC.

The chain employs TRBV11-1 and TRBJ2-5; TRBD2 is a possible D gene (5 bases). Trimming stripped 0 bases from V and 5 bases from J, with 13 bases between. Germline CDR1 SGHAT, CDR2 FQDESV (reference sequence). The CDR3 is made up of 15 amino acids. CDR3 amino acids: CASSLAGRGRETQYF. DNA of the CDR3: TGTGCCAGCAGCTTAGCAGGGAGAGGCCGGGAGACCCAGTACTTC.

The gene calls are TRBV28 and TRBJ2-3, with D uncertain. This CDR3 is 14 amino acids long. Germline assignment: CDR1 MDHEN and CDR2 SYDVKM. Trimming left V 11 bases short and J 0 bases short, with 15 bases between. The CDR3 DNA follows: TGTGCCGGCCAACAGCACTCTAGCACAGATACGCAGTATTTT. It encodes CAGQQHSSTDTQYF.